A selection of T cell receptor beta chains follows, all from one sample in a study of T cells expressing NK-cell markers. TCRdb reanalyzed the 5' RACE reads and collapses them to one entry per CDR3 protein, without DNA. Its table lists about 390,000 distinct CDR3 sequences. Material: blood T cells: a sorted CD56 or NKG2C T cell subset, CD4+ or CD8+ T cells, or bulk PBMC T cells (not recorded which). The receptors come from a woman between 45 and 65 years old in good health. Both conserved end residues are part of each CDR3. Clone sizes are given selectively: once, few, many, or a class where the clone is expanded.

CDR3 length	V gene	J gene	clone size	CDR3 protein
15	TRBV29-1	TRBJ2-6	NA	CSVEGTGDGANVLTF
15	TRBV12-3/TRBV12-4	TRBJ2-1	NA	CASTIEGEGYNEQFF
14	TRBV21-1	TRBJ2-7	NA	CASSLERELYEQYF
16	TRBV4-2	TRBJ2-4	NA	CASSQDLRGSQNIQYF
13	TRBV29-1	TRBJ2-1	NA	CSVDLAGIVEQFF
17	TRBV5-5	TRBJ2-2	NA	CASSSTRTSGNTGELFF
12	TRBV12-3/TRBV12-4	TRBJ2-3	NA	CASSPTRAQQYF
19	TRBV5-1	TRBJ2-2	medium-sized	CASSANPGIPGVAAGELFF
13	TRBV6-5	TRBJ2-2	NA	CATRRVGTGELFF
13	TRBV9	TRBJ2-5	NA	CASSVYSPETQYF
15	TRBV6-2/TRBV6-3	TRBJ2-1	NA	CASSRLAGGSGEQFF
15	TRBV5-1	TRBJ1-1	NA	CASSSNRALNTEAFF
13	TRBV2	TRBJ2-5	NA	CASSVVIQETQYF
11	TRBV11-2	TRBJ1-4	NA	CASSPAEKLFF
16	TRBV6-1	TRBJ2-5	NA	CASSRTPSGSVETQYF
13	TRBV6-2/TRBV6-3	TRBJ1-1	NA	CASSYGRVTEAFF
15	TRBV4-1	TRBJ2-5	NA	CASSQVVARQETQYF
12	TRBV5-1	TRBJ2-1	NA	CASSPDRGQRFF
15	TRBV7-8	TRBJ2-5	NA	CASSSSTRPRVSQYF
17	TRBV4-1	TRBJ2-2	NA	CASSQPRDRANTGELFF
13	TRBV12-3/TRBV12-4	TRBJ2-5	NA	CASSLNRGETQYF
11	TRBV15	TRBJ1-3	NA	CATSNRNTIYF
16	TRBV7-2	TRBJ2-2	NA	CASQGASQKNTGELFF
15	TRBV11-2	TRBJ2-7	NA	CASSSRTSGTYEQYF
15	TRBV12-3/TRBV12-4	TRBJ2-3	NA	CASSWDRGSAATQYF
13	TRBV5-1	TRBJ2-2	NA	CASSLPRAGELFF
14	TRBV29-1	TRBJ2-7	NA	CSAGGGGASYEQYF
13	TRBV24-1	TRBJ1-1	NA	CATSTKGNTEAFF
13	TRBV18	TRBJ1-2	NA	CASFVIKNYGYTF
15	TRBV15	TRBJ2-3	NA	CATSSQGRDTDTQYF
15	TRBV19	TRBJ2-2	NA	CASSTLNGGTGELFF
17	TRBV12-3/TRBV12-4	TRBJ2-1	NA	CASSLVQLAGSFNEQFF
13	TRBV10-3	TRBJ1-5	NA	CAIRGDANQPQHF
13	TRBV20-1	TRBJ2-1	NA	CSAFSSLTPRQFF
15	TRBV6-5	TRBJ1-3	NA	CASSYTSATGNTIYF
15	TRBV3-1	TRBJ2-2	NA	CASSTRLQPTGELFF
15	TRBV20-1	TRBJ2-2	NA	CSATRSPGRTGELFF
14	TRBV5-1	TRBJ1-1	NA	CASSSGVLNTEAFF
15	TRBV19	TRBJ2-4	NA	CASSAHPTGINIQYF
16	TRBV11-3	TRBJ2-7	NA	CASSPPREIPSYEQYF
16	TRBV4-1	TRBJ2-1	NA	CASSQPTSGRRDEQFF
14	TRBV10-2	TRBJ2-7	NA	CATTGTPNAYEQYF
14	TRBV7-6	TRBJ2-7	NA	CASSPRDGPYEQYF
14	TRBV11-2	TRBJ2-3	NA	CASARQTSTDTQYF
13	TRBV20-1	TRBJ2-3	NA	CSTSGRLRDTQYF
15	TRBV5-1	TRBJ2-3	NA	CASRVRGGAGDTQYF
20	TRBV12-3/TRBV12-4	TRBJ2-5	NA	CASSFSPGLRLAGDQETQYF
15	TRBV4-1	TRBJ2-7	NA	CASSSLAVNPYEQYF
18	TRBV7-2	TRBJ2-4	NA	CASSLGTSGSPAKNIQYF
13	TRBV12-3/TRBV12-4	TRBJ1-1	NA	CASSPSGRTEAFF
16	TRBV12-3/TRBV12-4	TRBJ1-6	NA	CASSSRDRGRNSPLHF
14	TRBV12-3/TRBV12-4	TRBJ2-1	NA	CASSPGAVKNEQFF
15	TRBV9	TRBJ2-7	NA	CASSVALGGSYEQYF
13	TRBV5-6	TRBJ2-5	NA	CASSLYRDETQYF
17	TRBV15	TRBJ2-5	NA	CATRTRVGGRRQETQYF
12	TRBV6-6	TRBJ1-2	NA	CASSYPLAGYTF
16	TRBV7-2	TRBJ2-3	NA	CASSLTLAAVTDTQYF
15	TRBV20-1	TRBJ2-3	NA	CSASLPGGSQETQYF
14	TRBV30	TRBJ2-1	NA	CACSGTSVNNEQFF
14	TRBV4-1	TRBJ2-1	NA	CASSSEMSYNEQFF